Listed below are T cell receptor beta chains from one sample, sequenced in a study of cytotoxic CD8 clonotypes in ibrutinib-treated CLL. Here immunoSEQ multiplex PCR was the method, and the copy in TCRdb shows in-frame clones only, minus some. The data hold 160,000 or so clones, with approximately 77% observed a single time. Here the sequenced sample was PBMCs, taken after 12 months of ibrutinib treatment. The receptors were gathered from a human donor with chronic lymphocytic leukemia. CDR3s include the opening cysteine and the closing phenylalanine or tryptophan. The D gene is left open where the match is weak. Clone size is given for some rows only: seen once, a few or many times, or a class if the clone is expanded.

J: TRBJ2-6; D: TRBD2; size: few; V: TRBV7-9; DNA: TGTGCCAGCCCTATTCCCATAGCGGGTCCCAGGGCCAACGTCCTGACTTTC; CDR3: CASPIPIAGPRANVLTF
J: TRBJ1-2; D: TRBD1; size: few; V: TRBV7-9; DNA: TGTGCCAGCAGCCCAGGGGGCCCCTATGGCTACACCTTC; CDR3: CASSPGGPYGYTF
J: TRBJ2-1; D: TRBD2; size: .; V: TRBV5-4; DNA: TGTGCCAGCAGCTTAGCGGGGGGGCAAGGGAATGAGCAGTTCTTC; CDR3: CASSLAGGQGNEQFF
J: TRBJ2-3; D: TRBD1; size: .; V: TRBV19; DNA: TGTGCCAGTAGTATAGACGGGACAGCGATTAGCACAGATACGCAGTATTTT; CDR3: CASSIDGTAISTDTQYF
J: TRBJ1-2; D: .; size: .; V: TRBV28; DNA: TGTGCCAGCAAGAGGGGCGATCACTATGGCTACACCTTC; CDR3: CASKRGDHYGYTF
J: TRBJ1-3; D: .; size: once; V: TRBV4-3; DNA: TGCGCCAGCAGCCAAGACCTCGACTATGTGGCTGGAAACACCATATATTTT; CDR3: CASSQDLDYVAGNTIYF
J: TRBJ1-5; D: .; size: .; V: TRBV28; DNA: TGTGCCAGCAGAACTCGAGGGGCGCTGGGCAATCAGCCCCAGCATTTT; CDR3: CASRTRGALGNQPQHF
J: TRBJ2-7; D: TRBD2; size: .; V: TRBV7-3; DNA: TGTGCCAGCAGCTGGACTAGCGGGGACTACGAGCAGTACTTC; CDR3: CASSWTSGDYEQYF
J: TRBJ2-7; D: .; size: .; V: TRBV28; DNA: TGTGCCAGCAGTCCCGGACAATTGGGCGAGCAGTACTTC; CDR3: CASSPGQLGEQYF
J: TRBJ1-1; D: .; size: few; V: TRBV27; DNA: TGTGCCAGCAGTTTATCGGCAGGGAACACTGAAGCTTTCTTT; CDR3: CASSLSAGNTEAFF
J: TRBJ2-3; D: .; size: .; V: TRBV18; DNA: TGTGCCAGCTCACGATCAGGGGCAGTCACAGATACGCAGTATTTT; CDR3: CASSRSGAVTDTQYF
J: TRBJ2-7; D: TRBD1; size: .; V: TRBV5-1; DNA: TGCGCCAGCAGCATACAGGGGGTGAGCTCCTACGAGCAGTACTTC; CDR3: CASSIQGVSSYEQYF
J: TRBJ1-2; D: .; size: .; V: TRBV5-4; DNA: TGTGCCAGCAGCCCCTACAGGCCCTATGGCTACACCTTC; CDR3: CASSPYRPYGYTF
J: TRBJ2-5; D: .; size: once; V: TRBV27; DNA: TGTGCCAGCAGTCCCAGGGTCCAAGAGACCCAGTACTTC; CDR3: CASSPRVQETQYF
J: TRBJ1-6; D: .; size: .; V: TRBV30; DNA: TGTGCCTGGAACTCACGAGGGGCGAGGTCACCCCTCCACTTT; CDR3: CAWNSRGARSPLHF
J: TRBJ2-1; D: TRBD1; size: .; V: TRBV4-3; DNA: TGCGCCAGCAGCCACCGACAGGGGATCGATGAGCAGTTCTTC; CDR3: CASSHRQGIDEQFF
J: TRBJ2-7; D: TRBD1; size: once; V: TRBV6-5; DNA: TGTGCCAGCAGCCGTTACGACAGGGGGCCCTACGAGCAGTACTTC; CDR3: CASSRYDRGPYEQYF
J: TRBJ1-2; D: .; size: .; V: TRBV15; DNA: TGTGCCACCAGCCCGCAGGGGTCCTATGGCTACACCTTC; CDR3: CATSPQGSYGYTF
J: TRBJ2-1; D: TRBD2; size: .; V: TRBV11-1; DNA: TGTGCCAGCAGCTGGGGACTAGCGGGTTATAATGAGCAGTTCTTC; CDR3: CASSWGLAGYNEQFF
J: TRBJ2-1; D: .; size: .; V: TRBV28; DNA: TGTGCCAGCAGAGGACATTCGTCGCGCTCCTACAATGAGCAGTTCTTC; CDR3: CASRGHSSRSYNEQFF
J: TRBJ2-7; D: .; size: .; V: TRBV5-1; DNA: TGCGCCAGCAGCTTAACACCCAACCGTGGGAACTACGAGCAGTACTTC; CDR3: CASSLTPNRGNYEQYF
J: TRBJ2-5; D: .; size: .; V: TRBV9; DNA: TGTGCCAGCAGCGTAGGGGGTCCTCTCCAAGAGACCCAGTACTTC; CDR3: CASSVGGPLQETQYF
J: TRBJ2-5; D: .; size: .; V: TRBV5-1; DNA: TGCGCCAGCAATACGGGACGATTCCAAGAGACCCAGTACTTC; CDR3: CASNTGRFQETQYF
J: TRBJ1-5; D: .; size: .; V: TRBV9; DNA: TGTGCCAGCGGCAGGGGTAGGGGCAATCAGCCCCAGCATTTT; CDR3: CASGRGRGNQPQHF
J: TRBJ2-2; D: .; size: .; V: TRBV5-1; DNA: TGCGCCAGCAGCTTAAGTGGGACCTCAGCAGCCACCGGGGAGCTGTTTTTT; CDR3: CASSLSGTSAATGELFF
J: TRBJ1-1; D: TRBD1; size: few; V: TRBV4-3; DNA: TGCGCCAGCAGCCAAGGTCTCCGATGGACAGGGGGAAATTTGAGTGAGGACACTGAAGCTTTCTTT; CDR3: CASSQGLRWTGGNLSEDTEAFF
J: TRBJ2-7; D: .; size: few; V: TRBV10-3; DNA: TGTGCCATCAGTGTGGGTGCCGAGCAGTACTTC; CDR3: CAISVGAEQYF
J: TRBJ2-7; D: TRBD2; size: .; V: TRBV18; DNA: TGTGCCAGCTCACGGACTAGCGGGAGCGTTAAGGATTCCTACGAGCAGTACTTC; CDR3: CASSRTSGSVKDSYEQYF
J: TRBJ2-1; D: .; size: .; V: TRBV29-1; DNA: TGCAGCGGGGGGACTCGGAGCTCCTACAATGAGCAGTTCTTC; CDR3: CSGGTRSSYNEQFF
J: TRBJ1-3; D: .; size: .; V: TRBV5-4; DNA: TGTGCCAGCAGCTCCGCCGGGAGGTCTTTAGATAACACCATATATTTT; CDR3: CASSSAGRSLDNTIYF
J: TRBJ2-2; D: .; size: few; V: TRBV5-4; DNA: TGTGCCAGCAGCTTGGGATTTGTTTCCGGGGAGCTGTTTTTT; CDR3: CASSLGFVSGELFF
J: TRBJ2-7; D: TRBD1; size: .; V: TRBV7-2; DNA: TGTGCCAGCAGCTTGGCGCCGGGACAGGGTTACGAGCAGTACTTC; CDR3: CASSLAPGQGYEQYF
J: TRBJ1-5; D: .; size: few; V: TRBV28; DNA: TGTGCCAGTATTGGGGGCCCAAATCAGCCCCAGCATTTT; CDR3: CASIGGPNQPQHF
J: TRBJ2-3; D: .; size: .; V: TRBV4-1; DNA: TGCGCCAGCAGCCAATTGGCGGTCGGGGGAACAGATACGCAGTATTTT; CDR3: CASSQLAVGGTDTQYF
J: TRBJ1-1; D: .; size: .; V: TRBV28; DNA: TGTGCCAGCAAAAAAATACAGGAGAACACTGAAGCTTTCTTT; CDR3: CASKKIQENTEAFF
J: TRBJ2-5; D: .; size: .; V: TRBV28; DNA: TGTGCCAGCCTCAGGCGGAGCAGGGGAGAGACCCAGTACTTC; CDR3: CASLRRSRGETQYF
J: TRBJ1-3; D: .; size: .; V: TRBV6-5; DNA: TGTGCCAGCAGTCGACAGTCTGCAAACACCATATATTTT; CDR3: CASSRQSANTIYF
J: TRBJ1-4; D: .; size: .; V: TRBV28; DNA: TGTGCCAGCAGTCGAGGGGGACGGACCGCAACTAATGAAAAACTGTTTTTT; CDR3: CASSRGGRTATNEKLFF
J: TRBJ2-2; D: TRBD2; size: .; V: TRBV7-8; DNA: TGTGCCAGCAGCCCGTCTTACACTAGCGGGGGGAGAAACGGGGAGCTGTTTTTT; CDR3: CASSPSYTSGGRNGELFF
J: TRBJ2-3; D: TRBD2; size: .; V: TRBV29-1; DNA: TGCAGCGTTTCGGAGCGGGAATCGCATTTT; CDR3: CSVSERESHF
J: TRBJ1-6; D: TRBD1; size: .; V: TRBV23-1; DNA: TGCGCCAGCAGTCACCCGGACAGGGCGGCTTCACCCCTCCACTTT; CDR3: CASSHPDRAASPLHF
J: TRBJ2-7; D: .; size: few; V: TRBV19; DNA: TGTGCCAGTAGTATAGTGGGCAGCACCTACGAGCAGTACTTC; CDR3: CASSIVGSTYEQYF
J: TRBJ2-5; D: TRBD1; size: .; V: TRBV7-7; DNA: TGTGCCAGCAGCTCCGGACAGGGGGTGCAAGAGACCCAGTACTTC; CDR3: CASSSGQGVQETQYF
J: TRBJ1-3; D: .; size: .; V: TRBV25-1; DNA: TGTGCCAGCAGTGAATATGGGGCCGGGGGAAACACCATATATTTT; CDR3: CASSEYGAGGNTIYF
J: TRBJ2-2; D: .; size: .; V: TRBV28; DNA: TGTGCCAGCAGTGCAACCATCGAAGCGGCCGGGGAGCTGTTTTTT; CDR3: CASSATIEAAGELFF
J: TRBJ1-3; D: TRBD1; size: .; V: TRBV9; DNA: TGTGCCAGCAGCGTAGGACAGGGAGGAAACACCATATATTTT; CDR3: CASSVGQGGNTIYF
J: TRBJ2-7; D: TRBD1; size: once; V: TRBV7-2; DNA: TGTGCCAGCAGCTTTCCTAGGGACAGCCTTCCCTACGAGCAGTACTTC; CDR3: CASSFPRDSLPYEQYF
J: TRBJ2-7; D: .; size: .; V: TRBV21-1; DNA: .; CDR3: CASSYPCGGYEQYF
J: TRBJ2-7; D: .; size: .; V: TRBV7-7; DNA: TGTGCCAGCAGCTTAAGCCCTTCCTACGAGCAGTACTTC; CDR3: CASSLSPSYEQYF
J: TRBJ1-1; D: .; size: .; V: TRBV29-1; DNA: TGCAGCGTTGAAAAACAGGGAATCAACACTGAAGCTTTCTTT; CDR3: CSVEKQGINTEAFF
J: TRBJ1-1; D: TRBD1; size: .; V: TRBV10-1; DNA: TGCGCCAGCAGTGGTTCAGGAGGGGGCCCCGAAGCTTTCTTT; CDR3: CASSGSGGGPEAFF
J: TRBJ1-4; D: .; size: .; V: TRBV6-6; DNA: TGTGCCAGCAGTTATCGGCCAGCAACTAATGAAAAACTGTTTTTT; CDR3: CASSYRPATNEKLFF
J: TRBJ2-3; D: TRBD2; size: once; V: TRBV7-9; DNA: TGTGCCAGCAGTTCCCTAGCGGGAAGCACAGATACGCAGTATTTT; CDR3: CASSSLAGSTDTQYF
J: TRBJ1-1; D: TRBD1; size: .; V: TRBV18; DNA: TGTGCCAGCTCACCGTCCGGGACAGGGGCCACTGAAGCTTTCTTT; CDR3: CASSPSGTGATEAFF
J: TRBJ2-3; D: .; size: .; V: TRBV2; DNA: TGTGCCAGCAGTGAGCCTCGGGTCCCAGATACGCAGTATTTT; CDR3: CASSEPRVPDTQYF
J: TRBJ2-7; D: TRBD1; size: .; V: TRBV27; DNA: TGTGCCAGCAGTTCGCCCCGGGACAGCCCGAACTACGAGCAGTACTTC; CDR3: CASSSPRDSPNYEQYF
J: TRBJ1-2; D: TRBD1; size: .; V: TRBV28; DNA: TGTGCCAGCAGTTTCGGGCAGGGGGGGTTTAACTATGGCTACACCTTC; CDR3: CASSFGQGGFNYGYTF